Listed here are 17 T cell receptor beta chains from one sample, sequenced in a study of CD8 T cells in Susac syndrome. The RNA input was roughly 0.45 to 1 ug, and it was reverse transcribed with random hexamers. Via MiXCR, TCRdb re-called the immunoSEQ multiplex PCR reads, giving one row per CDR3 protein. This sample has 150,000 to 200,000 distinct CDR3 sequences, with roughly nine tenths found just once. Material: CD4+ T cells from PBMCs. The receptors were gathered from a human donor with Susac syndrome.

The CDR3 spells CASSQERASPLHF. Written as DNA, the CDR3 is TGTGCCAGCAGCCAAGAGAGGGCTTCACCCCTCCACTTT. V usage is TRBV14 and J usage is TRBJ1-6; D gene uncertain. CDR3 length: 13 amino acids. Germline CDR1 SGHDN, CDR2 FVKESK. Between the trimmed V and J ends, which lost 0 bases and 9 bases, there was a span of 6 bases.

In DNA form, the CDR3 reads TGTGCCAGCAGCCTCTCGGGGGGGCGTTACGAGCAGTACTTC. It specifies CASSLSGGRYEQYF. The genes are TRBV9 and TRBJ2-7; 8 bases match TRBD2. This CDR3 region has 14 residues. Germline CDR1 and CDR2: SGDLS and YYNGEE. Unmatched junction bases numbered 7, after V lost 4 bases and J lost 4 bases.

The rearrangement joins TRBV4-1 to TRBJ1-3, with a tentative D call TRBD1 (5 bases). This CDR3 spans 18 amino acids. Germline-derived CDR1 and CDR2 are MGHRA and YSYEKL. V gave up 4 bases and J gave up 0 bases, with 19 bases separating them. The CDR3 sequence: CASSRNSGNPSSGNTIYF. The CDR3 DNA follows: TGCGCCAGCAGCCGGAATTCAGGGAACCCAAGCTCTGGAAACACCATATATTTT.

This clonotype was seen a single time. The chain has TRBV6-5 and TRBJ1-2, with TRBD1 as a possible D gene (5 bases). Per germline, CDR1 MNHEY and CDR2 SVGAGI. The CDR3 is made up of 12 amino acids. V shed 3 bases and J shed 7 bases, with 9 bases lying between them. CDR3 protein: CASSYSGGGYTF. The CDR3 DNA is TGTGCCAGCAGTTATTCTGGGGGTGGCTACACCTTC.

Only one count was recorded for this clonotype. The chain couples TRBV7-3 to TRBJ1-1; D remains unclear. This CDR3 is built from 13 residues. Germline CDR1 and CDR2: SGHTA and FQGTGA. V was clipped by 5 bases and J by 4 bases, with 11 bases between them. CDR3 protein: CASSPTGSTEAFF. CDR3 DNA sequence: TGTGCCAGCAGCCCGACCGGGAGCACTGAAGCTTTCTTT. Looking up the rest from reference TRBV7-3 and TRBJ1-1 gives the full variable domain: GAGVSQTPSNKVTEKGKYVELRCDPISGHTALYWYRQSLGQGPEFLIYFQGTGAADDSGLPNDRFFAVRPEGSVSTLKIQRTERGDSAVYLCASSPTGSTEAFFGQGTRLTVV.

The chain recombines TRBV13 with TRBJ1-4; possibly TRBD1 for D (6 bases). Per germline, CDR1 PRHDT and CDR2 FYEKMQ (reference sequence). V was trimmed by 5 bases and J by 7 bases, leaving 14 bases between them. This CDR3 comprises 14 residues. The CDR3 is CASSVRTASEKLFF. DNA of the CDR3: TGTGCCAGCAGCGTAAGGACAGCGAGTGAAAAACTGTTTTTT.

Here the CDR3 DNA reads TGTGCCAGTAGTATAGAGGGTCTGGGTACCTACGAGCAGTACTTC. Translation gives CASSIEGLGTYEQYF. The chain uses TRBV19 and TRBJ2-7; no reliable D call. Germline lookup yields CDR1 LNHDA and CDR2 SQIVND (reference sequence). Deletions cut 0 bases from V and 2 bases from J, with 11 bases between. This CDR3 contains 15 residues.

V gene TRBV11-1 combines with J gene TRBJ2-1, with TRBD2 matching 11 bases. Germline CDR1 is SGHAT and CDR2 is FQDESV (reference sequence). The CDR3 is 16 amino acids. J was trimmed by 3 bases and V by 2 bases; bases with no gene match: 3. The CDR3 spells CASSLNSGGDYNEQFF. The CDR3, as DNA: TGTGCCAGCAGCTTAAATAGCGGGGGGGACTACAATGAGCAGTTCTTC.

This chain connects TRBV28 to TRBJ2-7; D perhaps matches TRBD2 (6 bases). The CDR3 is 13 residues long. V was cut by 2 bases and J by 9 bases, with 14 bases left in between. CDR1 and CDR2 from the germline V gene are MDHEN and SYDVKM. The CDR3 loop is CASSLVALAWQYF. The DNA of the CDR3 is TGTGCCAGCAGTTTAGTCGCCCTAGCGTGGCAGTACTTC.

The chain employs TRBV12-3 or TRBV12-4 and TRBJ2-2, with TRBD2 as a possible D gene (5 bases). The CDR3 is 14 residues long. Trimming took off 4 bases at V and 3 bases at J, with 9 bases between the two ends. CDR3 in amino acids: CASSSRTYTGELFF. CDR3 sequence (DNA): TGTGCCAGCAGTTCAAGGACTTACACCGGGGAGCTGTTTTTT.

The gene calls are TRBV18 and TRBJ2-1; 10 bases fit TRBD2. J gave up 5 bases and V 3 bases, and 7 bases lay outside the gene matches. In germline, CDR1 is KGHSH, CDR2 LQKENI. The CDR3 totals 16 residues. The CDR3 loop is CASSPPSGGAHNEQFF. As DNA, the CDR3 is TGTGCCAGCTCACCGCCGAGCGGGGGGGCCCACAATGAGCAGTTCTTC. The complete variable domain, with remaining parts taken from reference TRBV18 and TRBJ2-1, reads NAGVMQNPRHLVRRRGQEARLRCSPMKGHSHVYWYRQLPEEGLKFMVYLQKENIIDESGMPKERFSAEFPKEGPSILRIQQVVRGDSAAYFCASSPPSGGAHNEQFFGPGTRLTVL.

This clonotype was recorded a few times. The V gene is TRBV4-1, the J gene TRBJ2-7; TRBD1 matches at 7 bases. This CDR3 has 13 residues. Trimming cost V 0 bases and J 6 bases; bases outside gene matches: 2. CDR1 and CDR2 (germline): MGHRA, YSYEKL. CDR3 nucleotide sequence: TGCGCCAGCAGCCAAGAGGCAGGGGGCGAGCAGTACTTC. Translating it yields CASSQEAGGEQYF.

The gene calls are TRBV7-6 and TRBJ1-6; D may be TRBD1 (5 bases). In germline, CDR1 is SGHVS, CDR2 FNYEAQ. V lost 5 bases, J lost 1 base, and 21 bases lay in between. This CDR3 has 19 residues. CDR3 sequence reads: CASSPFRGAGYSYNSPLHF. Written as DNA, the CDR3 is TGTGCCAGCAGCCCCTTTAGAGGGGCGGGATATTCCTATAATTCACCCCTCCACTTT.

This clonotype appeared once. J is TRBJ1-1 and V is TRBV3-1; TRBD1 aligns across 7 bases. V lost 5 bases to trimming and J lost 7 bases; unmatched junction nucleotides: 13. The CDR3 is 15 residues long. Germline V lookup: CDR1 LGHDT, CDR2 YNNKEL (reference sequence). The CDR3 loop reads CASSGTAGGLGEAFF. The CDR3, as DNA: TGTGCCAGCAGCGGGACAGCGGGAGGGCTGGGTGAAGCTTTCTTT.

The chain links TRBV28 to TRBJ2-2; D gene uncertain. There are 15 residues in the CDR3. Looked up from germline, CDR1 is MDHEN and CDR2 is SYDVKM. Trimming took off 5 bases at V and 1 base at J, with 11 bases between the two ends. The CDR3 sequence: CASSTPLENTGELFF. The CDR3 DNA sequence: TGTGCCAGCAGTACCCCCCTGGAGAACACCGGGGAGCTGTTTTTT.

The chain has TRBV19 and TRBJ1-2, with D hard to call. Trimming cost V 1 base and J 6 bases, with 6 bases left between them. Germline V gene data show CDR1 as LNHDA and CDR2 as SQIVND (reference sequence). The CDR3 length is 12 residues. The CDR3: CASSIGRDGYTF. For the CDR3, the DNA is TGTGCCAGTAGTATAGGCCGGGATGGCTACACCTTC.

The table lists this clonotype with a count of one. The rearrangement uses TRBV29-1 and TRBJ1-2; the match to TRBD1 covers 7 bases. CDR1 is SQVTM, CDR2 ANQGSEA, per germline. V dropped 2 bases and J dropped 0; count of bases not matched to a gene: 3. This CDR3 is built from 14 residues. CDR3 bases: TGCAGCGTTGAAAAGGGGGCTACTAACTATGGCTACACCTTC. This codes for CSVEKGATNYGYTF.